Listed here are 14 T cell receptor beta chains from one sample, sequenced in a study of T cells after yellow fever vaccination (dated by TCRdb to 2018 to 2020). To prepare the library, 5' RACE was applied. Sequencing was performed on an Illumina NovaSeq 6000. TCRdb reanalyzed the raw reads on its own, using fastp at Q25 for trimming and MiXCR for clone calling, and kept in-frame beta chains. Merged by CDR3 protein, the rows form single entries marked with the most common genes and DNA. In all, the sample holds fewer than 350,000 distinct CDR3 sequences, and less than 4.5% of those were seen once. About a quarter of the sample is in the top ten clones. The treatment or condition label of this sample denotes: live attenuated yellow fever vaccine strain. The source material was PBMCs, sampled on the day of the yellow fever booster vaccination. These receptors were taken from a man aged 18 to 30 who received the YFV17D yellow fever vaccine.

This clonotype showed up many times. This CDR3 reads CASSLTWPSGGEVEQFF. CDR3 DNA: TGTGCCAGCAGTTTAACGTGGCCTAGCGGGGGGGAGGTTGAGCAGTTCTTC. This rearrangement joins TRBV12-3 or TRBV12-4 to TRBJ2-1; 12 positions agree with TRBD2. V trimming: 2 bases; J trimming: 9 bases; junction bases outside the gene matches: 11. The CDR3 consists of 17 residues.

This clonotype appeared many times. The chain combines TRBV20-1 with TRBJ2-3; perhaps D is TRBD1 or TRBD2 (5 bases each). Between the trimmed V and J ends, which lost 5 bases and 9 bases, there was a span of 15 bases. CDR3 length equals 12 residues. Looked up from germline, CDR1 is DFQATT and CDR2 is SNEGSKA (reference sequence). CDR3 bases: TGCAGTGCTGGACCCTCCTGGGGGACGCAGTATTTT. Translating gives CSAGPSWGTQYF.

This clonotype turned up a few times. V and J are TRBV3-1 and TRBJ1-3, with no clear D. The CDR3 totals 15 residues. Trimming shortened V by 3 bases and J by 0 bases, and 9 bases separated the two germline ends. Germline lookup yields CDR1 LGHDT and CDR2 YNNKEL (reference sequence). As DNA, the CDR3 is TGTGCCAGCAGCCAGGGGAGCTTCTCTGGAAACACCATATATTTT. Protein: CASSQGSFSGNTIYF.

In this sample, this clonotype turned up many times. The chain joins TRBV29-1 to TRBJ1-1; no clear D. This CDR3 region has 12 residues. V was cut by 7 bases and J by 5 bases, with 14 bases left in between. Germline-derived CDR1 and CDR2 are SQVTM and ANQGSEA. CDR3 nucleotide sequence: TGCAGCGCCCAGCGGGGTTGGACTGAAGCTTTCTTT. It is translated as CSAQRGWTEAFF. Based on the CDR3 plus reference TRBV29-1 and TRBJ1-1, the full variable domain is SAVISQKPSRDICQRGTSLTIQCQVDSQVTMMFWYRQQPGQSLTLIATANQGSEATYESGFVIDKFPISRPNLTFSTLTVSNMSPEDSSIYLCSAQRGWTEAFFGQGTRLTVV.

This clonotype was seen ten or more times. This chain connects TRBV28 to TRBJ2-4; 8 bases fit TRBD1. This CDR3 is built from 13 residues. The germline V gene has CDR1 MDHEN and CDR2 SYDVKM. V shed 8 bases, J shed 8 bases, and the junction held 8 bases outside the gene matches. The CDR3 coding sequence is TGTGCCAGCTTCACACAGGGGGTACACATTCAGTACTTC. Encoded protein: CASFTQGVHIQYF.

This clonotype was counted many times. This sequence joins TRBV5-1 and TRBJ2-5, with TRBD2 matching over 13 bases. From germline, CDR1 is SGHRS and CDR2 YFSETQ. V lost 4 bases, J lost 5 bases, and 8 bases stayed unmatched. There are 16 residues in the CDR3. The CDR3, as DNA: TGCGCCAGCAGCGCAACCGGGACTAGCGGGGATGAGACCCAGTACTTC. This encodes CASSATGTSGDETQYF.

This clonotype was recorded a few times. V and J are TRBV5-1 and TRBJ2-5; D is undetermined. V was shortened by 2 bases and J by 5 bases, with 10 bases between the two germline ends. The CDR3 consists of 13 residues. Germline V gene lookup returns CDR1 SGHRS and CDR2 YFSETQ. The CDR3 region is CASSFGPTETQYF. DNA of the CDR3: TGCGCCAGCAGCTTCGGACCGACGGAGACCCAGTACTTC.

This clonotype was counted ten times or more. This chain connects TRBV20-1 to TRBJ1-1; D not certain. V lost 3 bases and J lost 2, with 13 bases in between. This CDR3 region has 14 residues. The germline CDR1 and CDR2 sequences are DFQATT and SNEGSKA (reference sequence). Here the CDR3 DNA reads TGCAGTGCTAGGAAAGAGAATCGCAACACTGAAGCTTTCTTT. Protein product: CSARKENRNTEAFF.

This clonotype was seen many times. This rearrangement joins TRBV4-3 to TRBJ2-7, with no clear D. Germline CDR1 LGHNA, CDR2 YSLEER. The CDR3 is 15 residues long. With 0 bases removed from V and 7 bases from J, the gap between germline ends came to 16 bases. The CDR3 DNA reads TGCGCCAGCAGCCAAGATACCCTCCGTCGAGAAGAGCAGTACTTC. As protein: CASSQDTLRREEQYF.

The table lists this clonotype with a few counts. The chain links TRBV2 to TRBJ2-5, with TRBD1 identical over 7 bases. J lost 2 bases, V lost 2 bases, and 2 bases had no gene match. Germline V lookup: CDR1 SNHLY, CDR2 FYNNEI. The CDR3 is 14 amino acids. CDR3 sequence (DNA): TGTGCCAGCAGTGAAATGACAGGGCAAGAGACCCAGTACTTC. Translating gives CASSEMTGQETQYF.

This clonotype was seen ten or more times. The chain has TRBV15 and TRBJ2-5, with unresolved D. The CDR3 is 14 amino acids. The germline CDR1 and CDR2 sequences are LNHNV and YYDKDF (reference sequence). Trimming cost V 0 bases and J 2 bases, with 7 bases left between them. Here the CDR3 reads CATSRDFSQETQYF. DNA of the CDR3: TGTGCCACCAGCAGAGATTTTTCACAAGAGACCCAGTACTTC.

This clonotype was observed at least ten times. This chain links TRBV28 with TRBJ2-1; TRBD2 agrees at 10 bases. The ends lost 5 bases at V and 9 bases at J; junction bases unmatched: 7. Per germline, CDR1 MDHEN and CDR2 SYDVKM. The CDR3 contains 14 residues. CDR3: CASSGTSGVREQFF. In DNA form, the CDR3 reads TGTGCCAGCAGTGGTACTAGCGGGGTTCGTGAGCAGTTCTTC. Full variable domain (remainder filled in from reference TRBV28 and TRBJ2-1): DVKVTQSSRYLVKRTGEKVFLECVQDMDHENMFWYRQDPGLGLRLIYFSYDVKMKEKGDIPEGYSVSREKKERFSLILESASTNQTSMYLCASSGTSGVREQFFGPGTRLTVL.

This clonotype was seen a handful of times. V gene TRBV4-1 combines with J gene TRBJ2-1, with a possible D match to TRBD1 (5 bases). Per germline, CDR1 MGHRA and CDR2 YSYEKL. This CDR3 comprises 17 residues. The V gene lost 3 bases and the J gene lost 8 bases, with 23 bases spanning the gap. CDR3 sequence: CASSHLSEGVGDDEQFF. CDR3 coding DNA: TGCGCCAGCAGCCACCTGTCGGAAGGGGTTGGTGACGATGAGCAGTTCTTC.

In this sample, this clonotype turned up many times. The chain carries TRBV20-1 and TRBJ2-1; TRBD1 aligns across 8 bases. V lost 6 bases to trimming and J lost 1 base; unmatched junction nucleotides: 8. This CDR3 contains 15 residues. Germline CDR1 reads DFQATT; CDR2 reads SNEGSKA (reference sequence). The CDR3 loop reads CSAPDRAGSYNEQFF. DNA of the CDR3: TGCAGTGCCCCGGACAGGGCAGGGTCCTACAATGAGCAGTTCTTC.